What follows are 18 T cell receptor beta chains derived from one specimen sequenced in a study of cytomegalovirus exposure and HLA in healthy donors. Clones were sequenced by immunoSEQ multiplex PCR, and TCRdb holds only the in-frame ones, with some missing. The table shows more than 200,000 clones, with roughly 87% occurring only once. The specimen sequenced was PBMCs. These receptors originate from a man between 18 and 29 years old in good health and CMV-seropositive.

The chain recombines TRBV11-2 with TRBJ2-4; D is possibly TRBD2 (6 bases). Looked up from germline, CDR1 is SGHAT and CDR2 is FQNNGV. V was pared by 0 bases and J by 1 base, with 7 bases between. This CDR3 region has 15 residues. CDR3 in DNA: TGTGCCAGCAGCTTAGATCGGGGGGCCAAAAACATTCAGTACTTC. This sequence encodes CASSLDRGAKNIQYF.

The rearrangement joins TRBV28 to TRBJ1-2; D is unresolved. The CDR3 sequence is 14 residues long. V was pared by 4 bases and J by 6 bases, with 15 bases between. Per germline, CDR1 MDHEN and CDR2 SYDVKM. CDR3 nucleotides: TGTGCCAGCAGTTCACCCCGAGGGTATGATGGCTACACCTTC. Its translation is CASSSPRGYDGYTF.

The genes are TRBV11-2 and TRBJ1-2; TRBD1 matches 10 bases. Germline CDR1 is SGHAT and CDR2 is FQNNGV. The CDR3 runs 15 residues. V shed 5 bases and J 7 bases; nucleotides not matched to a gene: 10. CDR3 residues: CASSIPGTGVGGYTF. CDR3 nucleotides: TGTGCCAGCAGCATCCCCGGGACAGGGGTTGGTGGCTACACCTTC.

CDR3 sequence (DNA): TGCGCCAGCAGCTTGGTCAGCGGGAGGGCCGGGTACGAGCAGTACTTC. Translating it yields CASSLVSGRAGYEQYF. The genes are TRBV5-1 and TRBJ2-7; 10 positions match TRBD2. This CDR3 is 16 amino acids long. Germline V gene data show CDR1 as SGHRS and CDR2 as YFSETQ. Trimming took 0 bases from V and 4 from J; bases not matched to a gene: 7.

The chain has TRBV5-4 and TRBJ1-2, with D hard to call. This CDR3 is 14 amino acids long. V gave up 1 base and J gave up 7 bases, with 14 bases separating them. Germline CDR1 and CDR2: SGHNT and YYREEE (reference sequence). The CDR3 coding sequence is TGTGCCAGCAGCTTGTACGGGATTCCAACTGGCTACACCTTC. Translating it yields CASSLYGIPTGYTF.

The V and J genes are TRBV28 and TRBJ1-2; D gene ambiguous. V gave up 3 bases and J gave up 5 bases, with 7 bases separating them. The CDR3 runs 12 residues. In germline, CDR1 is MDHEN, CDR2 SYDVKM. CDR3 DNA: TGTGCCAGCAGTTTTCGGCGGTATGGCTACACCTTC. Amino acid sequence: CASSFRRYGYTF.

The chain is built from TRBV15 and TRBJ1-2; D remains unclear. The V end lost 1 base, the J end lost 3 bases, and 6 bases lay between the germline ends. The CDR3 has 13 residues. Germline loops: CDR1 LNHNV, CDR2 YYDKDF (reference sequence). The CDR3 protein is CATSRGGDYGYTF. The CDR3 region has the DNA TGTGCCACCAGCAGAGGGGGAGACTATGGCTACACCTTC.

This chain links TRBV7-6 with TRBJ1-5; D is perhaps TRBD1 (5 bases). The CDR3 covers 17 residues. Trimming removed 3 bases from V and 4 bases from J, with 19 bases in between. Germline V gene sequence: CDR1 SGHVS, CDR2 FNYEAQ. In DNA, the CDR3 is TGTGCCAGCAGCTTCGACGGCCGGGACGTAAGAAATCAGCCCCAGCATTTT. Protein product: CASSFDGRDVRNQPQHF. The full variable domain, in which reference TRBV7-6 and TRBJ1-5 provide the parts outside the CDR3, is GAGVSQSPRYKVTKRGQDVALRCDPISGHVSLYWYRQALGQGPEFLTYFNYEAQQDKSGLPNDRFSAERPEGSISTLTIQRTEQRDSAMYRCASSFDGRDVRNQPQHFGDGTRLSIL.

V gene TRBV5-1 combines with J gene TRBJ2-2, with D possibly being TRBD2 (6 bases). The germline gives CDR1 SGHRS, CDR2 YFSETQ. The CDR3 is 13 amino acids. Trimming removed 2 bases at V and 5 bases at J, with 7 bases between. Written as DNA, the CDR3 is TGCGCCAGCAGCTTAGGGAGGACCGGGGAGCTGTTTTTT. It encodes CASSLGRTGELFF.

The J gene is TRBJ2-7, the V gene TRBV27, with 11 bases fitting TRBD1. This CDR3 has 15 residues. Per the germline V gene, CDR1 is MNHEY and CDR2 is SMNVEV (reference sequence). V shed 6 bases and J 4 bases; nucleotides not matched to a gene: 8. This chain's CDR3 is CASRDSGTGGYEQYF. The CDR3 DNA follows: TGTGCCAGCAGGGACTCCGGGACAGGGGGTTACGAGCAGTACTTC.

This chain connects TRBV4-1 to TRBJ1-4; TRBD1 might be the D (5 bases). Germline CDR1 reads MGHRA; CDR2 reads YSYEKL. V was clipped by 4 bases and J by 6 bases, with 21 bases between them. The CDR3 length is 17 residues. For the CDR3, the DNA is TGCGCCAGCAGCCCGGGGGGAGGGTGGCGAGTTTATGAAAAACTGTTTTTT. Its translation: CASSPGGGWRVYEKLFF.

Here the CDR3 DNA reads TGCAGCGTTGAACGGCTCAACACAGATACGCAGTATTTT. Translated: CSVERLNTDTQYF. V usage is TRBV29-1 and J usage is TRBJ2-3, with no clear D. Germline loops: CDR1 SQVTM, CDR2 ANQGSEA. CDR3 size: 13 residues. Trimming left V 2 bases short and J 2 bases short, with 8 bases between.

The chain has TRBV9 and TRBJ2-7; 7 positions agree with TRBD1. The CDR3 loop spans 14 amino acids. The junction had 6 bases not matched to a gene; V was cut back by 4 bases and J by 2 bases. Germline V gene data show CDR1 as SGDLS and CDR2 as YYNGEE. The DNA for the CDR3 is TGTGCCAGCAGCCCTACAGGGGTGGCCTACGAGCAGTACTTC. The encoded protein is CASSPTGVAYEQYF.

This clone was seen a single time. The CDR3 region has the DNA TGTGCCAGCAGTCCCGGGACTAGCGAGTCCGGGGAGCTGTTTTTT. Translated, it gives CASSPGTSESGELFF. The rearrangement links TRBV2 to TRBJ2-2, with 10 nucleotides matching TRBD2. CDR1 and CDR2 from the germline V gene are SNHLY and FYNNEI. The CDR3 extends over 15 amino acids. V lost 5 bases, J lost 6 bases, and 6 bases stayed unmatched.

The rearrangement uses TRBV4-3 and TRBJ1-1, with a weak D call TRBD1 (6 bases). In germline, CDR1 is LGHNA, CDR2 YSLEER. V lost 4 bases, J lost 7 bases, and 16 bases lay in between. The CDR3 is 14 amino acids. The CDR3, as DNA: TGCGCCAGCAGCCTGACAGGATTGTCGGGTGAAGCTTTCTTT. It translates to CASSLTGLSGEAFF.

The V call is TRBV7-3, the J call TRBJ1-1; 8 nucleotides match TRBD1. Germline assignment: CDR1 SGHTA and CDR2 FQGTGA. With V trimmed by 5 bases and J by 5 bases, 4 bases remained unmatched. The CDR3 runs to 13 residues. CDR3 sequence reads: CASSPDRATEAFF. CDR3 sequence (DNA): TGTGCCAGCAGCCCGGACAGGGCGACTGAAGCTTTCTTT.

In its sample, this clone was seen a few times. The V and J genes are TRBV19 and TRBJ1-2, with 8 bases aligning to TRBD1. There are 15 residues in the CDR3. Germline V gene sequence: CDR1 LNHDA, CDR2 SQIVND (reference sequence). J lost 0 bases, V lost 7 bases, and 7 bases had no gene match. The CDR3 loop is CASTRWTGSNYGYTF. CDR3 in DNA: TGTGCCAGTACCAGGTGGACAGGGTCTAACTATGGCTACACCTTC. The full variable domain, in which reference TRBV19 and TRBJ1-2 provide the parts outside the CDR3, is DGGITQSPKYLFRKEGQNVTLSCEQNLNHDAMYWYRQDPGQGLRLIYYSQIVNDFQKGDIAEGYSVSREKKESFPLTVTSAQKNPTAFYLCASTRWTGSNYGYTFGSGTRLTVV.

The CDR3 protein is CAWIDRVRGGNTEAFF. The CDR3 bases are TGTGCCTGGATAGACAGGGTAAGGGGTGGGAACACTGAAGCTTTCTTT. V gene TRBV30 combines with J gene TRBJ1-1; 7 nucleotides line up with TRBD1. The CDR3 is made up of 16 amino acids. Trimming took 4 bases from V and 1 from J; bases not matched to a gene: 12. Germline loops: CDR1 GTSNPN, CDR2 SVGIG (reference sequence).